The clone carrying this T cell receptor (beta chain) was counted at least ten times. Its cognate antigen is unknown. These data come from a study of response to subunit inactivated influenza vaccine. Findings and caveats of the study: Seasonal influenza vaccination, on each occasion, was suggested by the authors to recruit few new T cells.

Each CDR3 protein gets one entry after TCRdb re-called the RT-PCR reads with MiXCR. The sample has about 530,000 distinct CDR3 sequences; about 11% are singletons. V was trimmed by 3 bases and J by 3 bases, leaving 9 bases between them. The CDR3 is made up of 14 amino acids. Germline CDR1 and CDR2: MNHEY and SVGAGI. This receptor was identified in a middle-aged man who received an inactivated influenza vaccine. This specimen consisted of PBMCs from blood, obtained on the day of vaccination. The chain recombines TRBV6-5 with TRBJ2-1, with D possibly matching TRBD2 (6 bases). The CDR3 bases are TGTGCCAGCAGTTATCGCGGGAACTACAATGAGCAGTTCTTC. It encodes CASSYRGNYNEQFF.